This entry lists 6 T cell receptor beta chains sequenced from one sample in a study of shared clonotypes between healthy human individuals (TCRdb year 2020). To prepare the library, the immunoSEQ multiplex PCR assay was applied. Not all clones reach the TCRdb copy of this immuneACCESS table, which keeps in-frame sequences only. Checked studies attribute under half of the gap to unresolved V genes and leave the rest unexplained. In this sample the table shows about 690,000 clones, roughly 91% of which occur a single time. The ten most abundant clones make up 34% of the sample. The specimen sequenced was memory CD8+ T cells from PBMCs. The cell subset or site label, as the study defines it: CD45RO+ cells pooled with CCR7-negative TemRA cells. Receptors were obtained from a man aged 18 to 30 in good health. Some clones in this sample may be carry-over from other donors' samples.

This clone was observed a single time. The sample contains more than one DNA sequence encoding this CDR3. The chain recombines TRBV28 with TRBJ1-4, with unresolved D. V was cut by 3 bases and J by 8 bases, with 7 bases left in between. The CDR3 sequence is 12 residues long. Looked up from germline, CDR1 is MDHEN and CDR2 is SYDVKM. Written as DNA, the CDR3 is TGTGCCAGCAGTTTCGCCCAGGAAAAACTGTTTTTT. Encoded protein: CASSFAQEKLFF.

The chain carries TRBV30 and TRBJ2-6; D remains unclear. This CDR3 comprises 14 residues. The germline CDR1 and CDR2 sequences are GTSNPN and SVGIG (reference sequence). V was clipped by 8 bases and J by 4 bases, with 15 bases between them. The CDR3 is CALVGFAGANVLTF. The CDR3 nucleotides read TGTGCCCTCGTGGGGTTTGCAGGGGCCAACGTCCTGACTTTC.

V and J are TRBV27 and TRBJ2-1, with D perhaps matching TRBD2 (5 bases). The germline CDR1 and CDR2 sequences are MNHEY and SMNVEV (reference sequence). Deletions cut 5 bases from V and 4 bases from J, with 24 bases between. This CDR3 comprises 18 residues. The CDR3 DNA sequence: TGTGCCAGCAGTCTCCTTGGGCTAGCCAAAGTTCCGTACAATGAGCAGTTCTTC. This translates into CASSLLGLAKVPYNEQFF.

The chain uses TRBV19 and TRBJ2-2; D is ambiguous. The CDR3 runs to 14 residues. Trimming stripped 6 bases from V and 6 bases from J, with 14 bases between. CDR1 and CDR2 (germline): LNHDA, SQIVND (reference sequence). The CDR3 protein is CASSIQAFAGELFF. CDR3 nucleotide sequence: TGTGCCAGTAGCATCCAGGCGTTCGCCGGGGAGCTGTTTTTT.

The rearrangement uses TRBV25-1 and TRBJ2-2, with TRBD2 as a possible D gene (6 bases). CDR1 and CDR2 (germline): MGHDK, SYGVNS. The CDR3 has 14 amino acids. Trimming shortened V by 5 bases and J by 5 bases, and 12 bases separated the two germline ends. Here the CDR3 reads CASSQEEGTGELFF. DNA of the CDR3: TGTGCCAGCAGTCAAGAGGAGGGGACCGGGGAGCTGTTTTTT.

The chain employs TRBV27 and TRBJ2-7; D might be TRBD1 (5 bases). Trimming stripped 3 bases from V and 1 base from J, with 13 bases between. The CDR3 has 15 residues. Germline CDR1 reads MNHEY; CDR2 reads SMNVEV (reference sequence). As DNA, the CDR3 is TGTGCCAGCAGTTTGGTTTGGGGCGCTTCCTACGAGCAGTACTTC. This encodes CASSLVWGASYEQYF.